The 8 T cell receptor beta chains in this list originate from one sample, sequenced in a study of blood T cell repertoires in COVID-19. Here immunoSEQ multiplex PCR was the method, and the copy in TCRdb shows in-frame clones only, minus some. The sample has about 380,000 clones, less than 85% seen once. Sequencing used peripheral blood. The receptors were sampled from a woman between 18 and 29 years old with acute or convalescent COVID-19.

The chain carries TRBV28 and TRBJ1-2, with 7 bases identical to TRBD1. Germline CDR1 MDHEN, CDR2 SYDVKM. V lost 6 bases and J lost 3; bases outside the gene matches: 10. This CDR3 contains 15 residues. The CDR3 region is CASRPTGLRHYGYTF. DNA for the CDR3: TGTGCCAGCAGACCGACAGGGTTGAGGCACTATGGCTACACCTTC.

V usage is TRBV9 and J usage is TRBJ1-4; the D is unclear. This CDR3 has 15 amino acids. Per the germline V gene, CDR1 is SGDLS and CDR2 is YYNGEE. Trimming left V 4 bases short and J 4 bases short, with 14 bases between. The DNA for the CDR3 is TGTGCCAGCAGCACCATGACGGGTAATAATGAAAAACTGTTTTTT. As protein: CASSTMTGNNEKLFF. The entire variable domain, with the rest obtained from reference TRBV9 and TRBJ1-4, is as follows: DSGVTQTPKHLITATGQRVTLRCSPRSGDLSVYWYQQSLDQGLQFLIQYYNGEERAKGNILERFSAQQFPDLHSELNLSSLELGDSALYFCASSTMTGNNEKLFFGSGTQLSVL.

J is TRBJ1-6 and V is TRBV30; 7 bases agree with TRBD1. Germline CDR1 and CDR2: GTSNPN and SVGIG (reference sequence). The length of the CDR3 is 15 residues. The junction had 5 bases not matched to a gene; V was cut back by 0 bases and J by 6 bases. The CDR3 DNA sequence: TGTGCCTGGAGTGTAGGGGGCAGTCTTAATTCACCCCTCCACTTT. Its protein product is CAWSVGGSLNSPLHF.

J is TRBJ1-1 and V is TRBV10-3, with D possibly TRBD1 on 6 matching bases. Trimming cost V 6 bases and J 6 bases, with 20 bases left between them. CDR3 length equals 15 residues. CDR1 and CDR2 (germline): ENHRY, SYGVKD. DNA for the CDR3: TGTGCCATCAGGCCCCAGGGGTATGGAAACGCTGAAGCTTTCTTT. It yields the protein CAIRPQGYGNAEAFF.

CDR3 coding DNA: TGTGCCAGCAGCTTAGACATCACAGATACGCAGTATTTT. It yields the protein CASSLDITDTQYF. This chain connects TRBV13 to TRBJ2-3; D uncertain. The V end lost 1 base, the J end lost 2 bases, and 4 bases lay between the germline ends. The CDR3 loop spans 13 amino acids. Germline V gene sequence: CDR1 PRHDT, CDR2 FYEKMQ (reference sequence).

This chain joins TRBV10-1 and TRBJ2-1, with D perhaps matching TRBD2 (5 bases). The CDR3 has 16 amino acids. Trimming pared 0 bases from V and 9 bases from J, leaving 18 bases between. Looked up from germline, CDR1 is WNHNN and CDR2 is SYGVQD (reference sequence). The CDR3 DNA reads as TGCGCCAGCAGTGAGTCGAGGGCGACTGCACATAGTGAGCAGTTCTTC. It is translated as CASSESRATAHSEQFF.

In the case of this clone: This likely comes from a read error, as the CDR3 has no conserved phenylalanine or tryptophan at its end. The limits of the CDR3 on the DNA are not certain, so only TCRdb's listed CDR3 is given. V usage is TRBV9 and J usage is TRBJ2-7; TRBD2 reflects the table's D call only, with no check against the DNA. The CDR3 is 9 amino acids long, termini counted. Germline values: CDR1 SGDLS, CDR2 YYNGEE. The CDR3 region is CASSVGTEE.

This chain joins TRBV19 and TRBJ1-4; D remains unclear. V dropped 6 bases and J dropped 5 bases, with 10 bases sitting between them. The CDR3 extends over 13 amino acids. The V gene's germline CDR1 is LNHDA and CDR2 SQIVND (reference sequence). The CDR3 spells CASRSQLNEKLFF. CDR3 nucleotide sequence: TGTGCCAGTAGAAGTCAGTTAAATGAAAAACTGTTTTTT.